These 7 T cell receptor beta chains were sequenced from one sample in a study of cytomegalovirus exposure and HLA in healthy donors. In the PCR, 60 Vbeta and 13 Jbeta primers were used. Sequenced by immunoSEQ multiplex PCR; TCRdb stores in-frame clones only, minus some. The sample contains about 110,000 clones, 65% to 85% of which appear only once. Input material: PBMCs. The receptors derive from a man younger than 35 in good health and CMV-seronegative.

This chain joins TRBV29-1 and TRBJ1-1; the D gene is possibly TRBD1 (5 bases). Trimming shortened V by 5 bases and J by 2 bases, and 12 bases separated the two germline ends. Per germline, CDR1 SQVTM and CDR2 ANQGSEA. The CDR3 length is 13 residues. CDR3 in amino acids: CSVQTASNTEAFF. CDR3 nucleotide sequence: TGCAGCGTTCAGACAGCATCAAACACTGAAGCTTTCTTT. Full variable domain (rest looked up from reference TRBV29-1 and TRBJ1-1): SAVISQKPSRDICQRGTSLTIQCQVDSQVTMMFWYRQQPGQSLTLIATANQGSEATYESGFVIDKFPISRPNLTFSTLTVSNMSPEDSSIYLCSVQTASNTEAFFGQGTRLTVV.

This chain connects TRBV28 to TRBJ1-1, with TRBD1 matching over 10 bases. Per germline, CDR1 MDHEN and CDR2 SYDVKM. J gave up 1 base and V 7 bases, and 12 bases lay outside the gene matches. The CDR3 consists of 17 residues. Written as DNA, the CDR3 is TGTGCCAGCAACCAGGACAGGGGGAAAAAGGGGAACACTGAAGCTTTCTTT. Translated, it gives CASNQDRGKKGNTEAFF.

This chain uses TRBV28 with TRBJ2-7; 8 nucleotides agree with TRBD1. J gave up 5 bases and V 6 bases, and 6 bases lay outside the gene matches. Germline lookup yields CDR1 MDHEN and CDR2 SYDVKM. This CDR3 is 13 amino acids long. The CDR3 sequence: CASRIQGDHEQYF. In DNA form, the CDR3 reads TGTGCCAGCAGGATACAGGGGGACCACGAGCAGTACTTC.

V gene TRBV5-8 combines with J gene TRBJ2-1; TRBD1 agrees at 11 bases. Trimming took 4 bases from V and 10 from J; bases not matched to a gene: 7. This CDR3 contains 14 residues. Per the germline V gene, CDR1 is SGHTS and CDR2 is YDEGEE. The CDR3 coding sequence is TGTGCCAGCAGCCGCGGACAGGGGGCGGAAGAGCAGTTCTTC. Amino acid sequence: CASSRGQGAEEQFF. The variable domain in full, completed from reference TRBV5-8 and TRBJ2-1, reads EAGVTQSPTHLIKTRGQQATLRCSPISGHTSVYWYQQALGLGLQFLLWYDEGEERNRGNFPPRFSGRQFPNYSSELNVNALELEDSALYLCASSRGQGAEEQFFGPGTRLTVL.

This chain links TRBV9 with TRBJ2-1, with 9 bases identical to TRBD2. The CDR3 is made up of 15 amino acids. Germline assignment: CDR1 SGDLS and CDR2 YYNGEE. The trim removed 1 base at V and 7 bases at J, leaving 6 bases unmatched. The CDR3 loop is CASSVRAGGLNEQFF. CDR3 nucleotides: TGTGCCAGCAGCGTACGGGCGGGAGGGCTTAATGAGCAGTTCTTC. Filled out from reference TRBV9 and TRBJ2-1, the complete variable domain reads DSGVTQTPKHLITATGQRVTLRCSPRSGDLSVYWYQQSLDQGLQFLIQYYNGEERAKGNILERFSAQQFPDLHSELNLSSLELGDSALYFCASSVRAGGLNEQFFGPGTRLTVL.

The chain has TRBV7-2 and TRBJ1-4, with TRBD1 matching over 7 bases. CDR1 and CDR2 (germline): SGHTA, FQGNSA. This CDR3 comprises 16 residues. V was pared by 5 bases and J by 5 bases, with 11 bases of the junction left unmatched. The CDR3 nucleotides read TGTGCCAGCAGCGTACGTTGGGACAGCTCCAATGAAAAACTGTTTTTT. Protein product: CASSVRWDSSNEKLFF.

The V and J genes are TRBV11-3 and TRBJ2-1, with 14 bases identical to TRBD2. V lost 6 bases, J lost 6 bases, and 13 bases stayed unmatched. Germline V gene lookup returns CDR1 SGHNT and CDR2 YENEEA. CDR3 size: 18 residues. CDR3 loop: CASRAGTSGSSFANEQFF. The CDR3 DNA reads TGTGCCAGCAGGGCCGGGACTAGCGGGAGCTCATTCGCCAATGAGCAGTTCTTC.